The next 18 T cell receptor beta chains were all read from a single sample in a study of blood T cell repertoires in COVID-19. Produced via immunoSEQ multiplex PCR; TCRdb's table is partial and in-frame only. Of under 250,000 clones listed, almost 85% are singletons. The sample consisted of peripheral blood. These receptors were obtained from a woman aged 65 to 85 with COVID-19, enrolled during active disease.

This clone was recorded only once. The V gene is TRBV7-8, the J gene TRBJ1-3; D might be TRBD1 (6 bases). The germline V gene has CDR1 SGHVS and CDR2 FQNEAQ. V was pared by 1 base and J by 0 bases, with 13 bases between. The CDR3 runs to 17 residues. The CDR3 is CASSLGRQALSGNTIYF. CDR3 DNA: TGTGCCAGCAGCTTAGGCCGACAGGCCCTCTCTGGAAACACCATATATTTT.

The chain combines TRBV27 with TRBJ1-2; tentative D call: TRBD1 (5 bases). The CDR3 runs 16 residues. Germline V gene lookup returns CDR1 MNHEY and CDR2 SMNVEV (reference sequence). Trimming removed 7 bases at V and 3 bases at J, with 21 bases between. CDR3 in DNA: TGTGCCAGCACTCTTTATGGGAGGGGTGGCGACTATGGCTACACCTTC. Amino acid sequence: CASTLYGRGGDYGYTF.

The rearrangement joins TRBV7-2 to TRBJ2-1; D perhaps matches TRBD2 (6 bases). The CDR3 extends over 15 amino acids. Trimming shortened V by 6 bases and J by 2 bases, and 14 bases separated the two germline ends. CDR1 is SGHTA and CDR2 is FQGNSA in the germline V gene. The CDR3 is CASSPGGPTYNEQFF. CDR3 bases: TGTGCCAGCAGTCCCGGAGGGCCAACCTACAATGAGCAGTTCTTC.

The chain is built from TRBV19 and TRBJ1-2, with 12 bases that match TRBD1. The CDR3 has 15 amino acids. Trimming cost V 7 bases and J 7 bases; bases outside gene matches: 10. Germline V CDR1 and CDR2: LNHDA, SQIVND (reference sequence). The CDR3 loop is CASIPGQGARFGYTF. CDR3 coding DNA: TGTGCCAGTATCCCGGGACAGGGGGCGCGGTTTGGCTACACCTTC.

This clone was counted a few times. The chain joins TRBV19 to TRBJ2-3; TRBD2 is a possible D gene (6 bases). This CDR3 is 15 amino acids long. The germline gives CDR1 LNHDA, CDR2 SQIVND (reference sequence). V was pared by 1 base and J by 0 bases, with 8 bases between. The CDR3 bases are TGTGCCAGTAGTATAGCGGGGACTAGCACAGATACGCAGTATTTT. Its protein product is CASSIAGTSTDTQYF.

The chain recombines TRBV6-2 or TRBV6-3 with TRBJ2-7; TRBD2 aligns across 12 bases. Trimming cost V 2 bases and J 2 bases; bases outside gene matches: 4. Germline V gene data show CDR1 as MNHEY and CDR2 as SVGEGT. The CDR3 length is 16 residues. Here the CDR3 DNA reads TGTGCCAGCAGTTACCCTCGGACTAGCGGGGCCTACGAGCAGTACTTC. Amino acid sequence: CASSYPRTSGAYEQYF.

The CDR3 loop is CASSYIAFNQPQHF. For the CDR3, the DNA is TGTGCCAGCAGTTACATCGCGTTCAATCAGCCCCAGCATTTT. J is TRBJ1-5 and V is TRBV6-2 or TRBV6-3; D is ambiguous. Germline V lookup: CDR1 MNHEY, CDR2 SVGEGT. Trimming cost V 2 bases and J 3 bases, with 8 bases left between them. The CDR3 is 14 residues long.

This sequence joins TRBV5-1 and TRBJ1-1; perhaps TRBD1 as D (5 bases). V lost 4 bases and J lost 1, with 14 bases in between. Germline V lookup: CDR1 SGHRS, CDR2 YFSETQ. The CDR3 consists of 15 residues. CDR3 loop: CASSPRTQPNTEAFF. The DNA for the CDR3 is TGCGCCAGCAGCCCCCGGACACAACCGAACACTGAAGCTTTCTTT.

This clone was counted between two and nine times. The rearrangement uses TRBV7-3 and TRBJ1-6, with D uncertain. The CDR3 loop spans 15 amino acids. Germline V gives CDR1 SGHTA, CDR2 FQGTGA. The V end was cut by 0 bases, the J end by 1 base, with 4 bases between. CDR3 DNA sequence: TGTGCCAGCAGCTTAACCGGGTCCTATAATTCACCCCTCCACTTT. This codes for CASSLTGSYNSPLHF.

V usage is TRBV11-2 and J usage is TRBJ2-1; 8 bases are shared with TRBD2. There are 15 residues in the CDR3. The V gene's germline CDR1 is SGHAT and CDR2 FQNNGV. Trimming cost V 3 bases and J 3 bases; bases outside gene matches: 4. CDR3 residues: CASSFQRGNYNEQFF. The CDR3, as DNA: TGTGCCAGCAGCTTCCAGCGGGGGAACTACAATGAGCAGTTCTTC.

V and J are TRBV18 and TRBJ1-3; D unclear. Germline lookup yields CDR1 KGHSH and CDR2 LQKENI. With 4 bases removed from V and 0 bases from J, the gap between germline ends came to 10 bases. The CDR3 is 15 amino acids. The CDR3 is CASSQSSSSGNTIYF. CDR3 DNA: TGTGCCAGCTCACAATCGAGCTCCTCTGGAAACACCATATATTTT. The entire variable domain, with the rest obtained from reference TRBV18 and TRBJ1-3, is as follows: NAGVMQNPRHLVRRRGQEARLRCSPMKGHSHVYWYRQLPEEGLKFMVYLQKENIIDESGMPKERFSAEFPKEGPSILRIQQVVRGDSAAYFCASSQSSSSGNTIYFGEGSWLTVV.

The chain combines TRBV7-2 with TRBJ1-3; 8 nucleotides line up with TRBD1. Germline CDR1 and CDR2: SGHTA and FQGNSA. J gave up 0 bases and V 4 bases, and 5 bases lay outside the gene matches. This CDR3 has 16 amino acids. The CDR3 bases are TGTGCCAGCAGCTCGGGACAGGTGCACTCTGGAAACACCATATATTTT. Its translation is CASSSGQVHSGNTIYF.

The CDR3 is CSHDRDYEQFF. The CDR3 nucleotides are TGCAGCCATGACAGGGACTATGAGCAGTTCTTC. J is TRBJ2-1 and V is TRBV29-1, with D possibly being TRBD1 (7 bases). V dropped 8 bases and J dropped 8 bases, with 13 bases sitting between them. The CDR3 is 11 amino acids. From germline, CDR1 is SQVTM and CDR2 ANQGSEA.

The rearrangement links TRBV5-1 to TRBJ1-6, with unresolved D. V dropped 0 bases and J dropped 9 bases, with 19 bases sitting between them. Germline assignment: CDR1 SGHRS and CDR2 YFSETQ. The CDR3 is 17 amino acids. CDR3 sequence reads: CASSLGPAGGAGSPLHF. The DNA for the CDR3 is TGCGCCAGCAGCTTGGGACCGGCGGGAGGAGCTGGTTCACCCCTCCACTTT.

In the case of this clone: A much larger clone lies one base from this, so it may be a read error. The rearrangement uses TRBV5-6 and TRBJ2-3; D is possibly TRBD1 (6 bases). Trimming took 2 bases from V and 2 from J, leaving 9 bases between them. Per germline, CDR1 SGHDT and CDR2 YYEEEE. This CDR3 contains 14 residues. CDR3 loop: CASSLGQITDTQYF. The CDR3 region has the DNA TGTGCCAGCAGCTTAGGACAGATCACAGATACGCAGTATTTT.

This clone was detected only once. The chain uses TRBV28 and TRBJ2-7, with 11 bases matching TRBD2. The CDR3 has 16 amino acids. The germline gives CDR1 MDHEN, CDR2 SYDVKM. V trimming: 7 bases; J trimming: 3 bases; junction bases outside the gene matches: 11. The CDR3 sequence is CASTPGGGLAVYEQYF. Here the CDR3 DNA reads TGTGCCAGCACCCCCGGAGGGGGACTAGCGGTCTACGAGCAGTACTTC.

This chain joins TRBV6-1 and TRBJ1-1; weak D call: TRBD1 (5 bases). Germline V gene data show CDR1 as MNHNS and CDR2 as SASEGT. This CDR3 contains 13 residues. The V end was cut by 1 base, the J end by 11 bases, with 14 bases between. The CDR3 nucleotides read TGTGCCAGCAGTGAAGGGGGCGGGGTCGAGGCTTTCTTT. Translated, it gives CASSEGGGVEAFF.

This clone has just a few counts. The gene calls are TRBV27 and TRBJ1-1; 8 nucleotides line up with TRBD1. V dropped 2 bases and J dropped 5; count of bases not matched to a gene: 4. The CDR3 consists of 14 residues. Germline CDR1 and CDR2: MNHEY and SMNVEV (reference sequence). Here the CDR3 DNA reads TGTGCCAGCAGTTTAAGACAGGGGAAGACTGAAGCTTTCTTT. Translating it yields CASSLRQGKTEAFF.